This is a list of T cell receptor beta chains from one sample in a study of shared clonotypes between healthy human individuals. Libraries were prepared by immunoSEQ multiplex PCR; TCRdb keeps only in-frame clonotypes and omits some of them. Of 700,000 to 950,000 clones listed, about 97% are singletons. The sequenced sample was naive CD8+ T cells sorted from blood. These TCRs come from a man aged 25 to 40 in good health. CDR3s include the opening cysteine and the closing phenylalanine or tryptophan. The D gene is left open where the match is weak. The listing skips clone size in some rows; elsewhere it reads once, few, many or a size class.

TRBJ2-7 | - | TRBV11-2 | TRBD2 | TGTGCCAGCAGCTATTTATCCGGGACTAGGGACGAGCAGTACTTC | CASSYLSGTRDEQYF
TRBJ2-1 | - | TRBV7-9 | TRBD1 | TGTGCCAGCAGGGGAGGACAGGGTCGGCCCAATGAGCAGTTCTTC | CASRGGQGRPNEQFF
TRBJ2-7 | - | TRBV11-2 | - | TGTGCCAGCAGCCTTGAGACGGCCGCGTACGAGCAGTACTTC | CASSLETAAYEQYF
TRBJ2-1 | - | TRBV30 | TRBD2 | TGTGCCTGGTCGGGACTAGCACCTTTTGAGCAGTTCTTC | CAWSGLAPFEQFF
TRBJ2-1 | - | TRBV4-1 | TRBD2 | TGCGCCAGCAGCCGACTAGCGGGAGAGTACAATGAGCAGTTCTTC | CASSRLAGEYNEQFF
TRBJ2-7 | - | TRBV5-1 | TRBD1 | TGCGCCAGCAGCTGGAGAGGGGGCGCGGGTGACGAGCAGTACTTC | CASSWRGGAGDEQYF
TRBJ2-1 | - | TRBV6-4 | TRBD1 | TGTGCCAGCAGTGACAAGCCGGGACAGATATACAATGAGCAGTTCTTC | CASSDKPGQIYNEQFF
TRBJ2-7 | - | TRBV11-2 | TRBD1 | TGTGCCAGCAGCTTAGATAGGGGACAGGGTCGGGGCTCCTACGAGCAGTACTTC | CASSLDRGQGRGSYEQYF
TRBJ2-1 | - | TRBV7-9 | - | TGTGCCAGCAGCCTTAGTCATGAGCAGTTCTTC | CASSLSHEQFF
TRBJ2-1 | - | TRBV11-1 | TRBD2 | TGTGCCAGCAGCCCTCGCAGGGACTACTCCTACAATGAGCAGTTCTTC | CASSPRRDYSYNEQFF
TRBJ2-1 | - | TRBV9 | - | TGTGCCAGCAGCGTAGGGGGTCGGTACTGGGATGAGCAGTTCTTC | CASSVGGRYWDEQFF
TRBJ1-1 | - | TRBV7-6 | - | TGTGCCAGCAGCTTAGGGCCGCAGGCGCTAGGTGAAGCTTTCTTT | CASSLGPQALGEAFF
TRBJ2-7 | - | TRBV4-1 | TRBD2 | TGCGCCAGCAGCCAAGAGTCCCCAGCGGGAGCGAGCTACGAGCAGTACTTC | CASSQESPAGASYEQYF
TRBJ2-7 | - | TRBV29-1 | - | TGCAGCGTTGCCGGGCTAGATGGGTACGCCGTTGTCGAGCAGTACTTC | CSVAGLDGYAVVEQYF
TRBJ2-7 | - | TRBV7-9 | - | TGTGCCAGCAGCTTAAAAGGTTTGTACGAGCAGTACTTC | CASSLKGLYEQYF
TRBJ2-6 | - | TRBV30 | TRBD1 | TGTGCCTGGAGGGACGCCGGGACAGGGATATCTGGGGCCAACGTCCTGACTTTC | CAWRDAGTGISGANVLTF
TRBJ2-3 | - | TRBV28 | TRBD2 | TGTGCCAGCAGTTTCCGGCTAGCGGGGGACACAGATACGCAGTATTTT | CASSFRLAGDTDTQYF
TRBJ2-4 | - | TRBV2 | TRBD1 | TGTGCCCGTCCGGGACAGAGTTCGGGAAACATTCAGTACTTC | CARPGQSSGNIQYF
TRBJ1-1 | - | TRBV13 | - | TGTGCCAGCAGCCCGGGGGGGGACGGGAACACTGAAGCTTTCTTT | CASSPGGDGNTEAFF
TRBJ2-7 | - | TRBV7-6 | TRBD2 | TGTGCCAGCAGCTTAGAAGGGACTAGCGATAGCTCCTACGAGCAGTACTTC | CASSLEGTSDSSYEQYF
TRBJ2-1 | - | TRBV7-9 | - | TGTGCCAGCAGTCCTAGGGAAAATGAGCAGTTCTTC | CASSPRENEQFF
TRBJ2-3 | - | TRBV7-6 | - | TGTGCCAGCAGCTTATTCGGTGGCTCCTCTCGGGCAGATACGCAGTATTTT | CASSLFGGSSRADTQYF
TRBJ1-5 | - | TRBV19 | - | TGTGCCAGTAGTCCGGACTTAGGATACAATCAGCCCCAGCATTTT | CASSPDLGYNQPQHF
TRBJ1-2 | - | TRBV9 | TRBD1 | TGTGCCAGCGGATGGACAGGCAACTATGGCTACACCTTC | CASGWTGNYGYTF
TRBJ1-1 | once | TRBV28 | TRBD1 | TGTGCCAGCAGTTTACGGACAGGGTACCGGAACACTGAAGCTTTCTTT | CASSLRTGYRNTEAFF
TRBJ1-3 | - | TRBV7-9 | - | TGTGCCAGCAGCTTAGCCGGGCGTCCCTCTGGAAACACCATATATTTT | CASSLAGRPSGNTIYF
TRBJ2-1 | - | TRBV27 | TRBD1 | TGTGCCAGCAGTTCCTGGACAGGTCTAAACAATGAGCAGTTCTTC | CASSSWTGLNNEQFF
TRBJ2-7 | - | TRBV4-1 | - | TGCGCCAGCAGCCAACGGGACTGGAAAACCTACGAGCAGTACTTC | CASSQRDWKTYEQYF
TRBJ2-5 | - | TRBV7-8 | - | TGTGCCAGCAGCTTATGGGGGGCGCAAGAGACCCAGTACTTC | CASSLWGAQETQYF
TRBJ2-3 | - | TRBV30 | - | TGTGCCTGGACATCGGCGGGGTTCACAGATACGCAGTATTTT | CAWTSAGFTDTQYF
TRBJ2-7 | - | TRBV4-1 | TRBD1 | TGCGCCAGCAGCCAAGTTTGGACAGGGCTCTACGAGCAGTACTTC | CASSQVWTGLYEQYF
TRBJ2-1 | - | TRBV5-6 | - | TGTGCCAGCAGCTTGGATGGGCCGCTGCAGTACAATGAGCAGTTCTTC | CASSLDGPLQYNEQFF
TRBJ1-2 | - | TRBV15 | TRBD1 | TGTGCCACCAGCAGAGATCAGGGGACAGGGAGCTATGGCTACACCTTC | CATSRDQGTGSYGYTF
TRBJ2-7 | - | TRBV9 | - | TGTGCCAGCAGCGTAGGGGGGTCCTCCTACGAGCAGTACTTC | CASSVGGSSYEQYF
TRBJ2-1 | - | TRBV13 | TRBD2 | TGTGCCAGCAGACTAGCGGGAGATTCGGATGAGCAGTTCTTC | CASRLAGDSDEQFF
TRBJ2-1 | - | TRBV7-6 | TRBD2 | TGTGCCAGCAGCATTGGGACTAGGTCCCATGATGAGCAGTTCTTC | CASSIGTRSHDEQFF
TRBJ2-7 | - | TRBV5-6 | TRBD2 | TGTGCCAGCAGCGTTAGGACTAGCGGGAGGGTCGAGCAGTACTTC | CASSVRTSGRVEQYF
TRBJ2-1 | - | TRBV9 | TRBD2 | TGTGCCAGCAGCGTTTGGGAGGGACTACTATCCTACAATGAGCAGTTCTTC | CASSVWEGLLSYNEQFF
TRBJ2-5 | once | TRBV6-5 | - | TGTGCCAGCAGTTACAGAGAGACCCAGTACTTC | CASSYRETQYF
TRBJ1-5 | - | TRBV5-8 | TRBD1 | TGTGCCAGCAGCTTTCTTCCACAGGGGTTTAATCAGCCCCAGCATTTT | CASSFLPQGFNQPQHF
TRBJ2-7 | - | TRBV4-1 | TRBD2 | TGCGCCAGCAGCCAAGTAGGTTACGCGGGAGAAGAGCAGTACTTC | CASSQVGYAGEEQYF
TRBJ2-7 | - | TRBV7-6 | - | TGTGCCAGCAGCCCCCGGGCTGAGGGGCTATCCTACGAGCAGTACTTC | CASSPRAEGLSYEQYF
TRBJ2-1 | - | TRBV30 | - | TGTGCCTGGAGAGGTAGCGAAGATGAGCAGTTCTTC | CAWRGSEDEQFF
TRBJ1-4 | - | TRBV29-1 | - | TGCAGCGTTGAACTTGCGGGGGATAATGAAAAACTGTTTTTT | CSVELAGDNEKLFF
TRBJ2-1 | - | TRBV7-9 | TRBD1 | TGTGCCAGCAGCCCGGAAACAGGGGAGTTGCGGTTCTTC | CASSPETGELRFF
TRBJ2-5 | - | TRBV20-1 | - | TGCAGTGCTAGAGATGCTGAGACCCAGTACTTC | CSARDAETQYF
TRBJ2-7 | - | TRBV4-1 | - | TGCGCCAGCAGCCAAGTTGGTGTATTCAACGAGCAGTACTTC | CASSQVGVFNEQYF
TRBJ2-7 | - | TRBV27 | TRBD2 | TGTGCCAGCAGTTCGGAAGCGGGACGTTTTGACGAGCAGTACTTC | CASSSEAGRFDEQYF